This T cell receptor (beta chain) derives from a study of T-cell memory formation after mild COVID-19. TCRdb fed the 5' RACE reads into MiXCR, producing one record per CDR3 protein. The table records approximately 480,000 distinct CDR3 sequences, 18% of them present only once. This clonotype was counted at least ten times. Germline V gives CDR1 MGHRA, CDR2 YSYEKL. The CDR3 totals 17 residues. Trimming took 2 bases from V and 2 from J; bases not matched to a gene: 9. Specimen: PBMCs or a T cell subset sorted from them (not recorded which). The receptor's source is an adult woman who had mild COVID-19 (a few samples of this study predate the infection). Cell type and time point are not known. The chain links TRBV4-1 to TRBJ2-5; 9 nucleotides line up with TRBD2. The CDR3 here is CASSQQGSGGSQETQYF. CDR3 DNA sequence: TGCGCCAGCAGCCAACAGGGAAGCGGGGGGTCGCAAGAGACCCAGTACTTC.